This TCR beta chain was obtained from a study of blood T cell repertoires in COVID-19. Seattle enrolled patients during active infection and tracked them longitudinally. Profiled with immunoSEQ multiplex PCR; TCRdb holds only in-frame clones, not every one. The repertoire holds nearly 50,000 clones, with about 87% as singletons. V was shortened by 5 bases and J by 4 bases, with 16 bases between the two germline ends. This CDR3 has 15 amino acids. Germline loops: CDR1 MNHEY, CDR2 SVGAGI. The sequence came from a woman aged 80 or older with COVID-19, enrolled during active disease. The chain links TRBV6-5 to TRBJ2-3; D is undetermined. Sequencing was carried out using peripheral blood. For the CDR3, the DNA is TGTGCCAGCAGTCGCGTTCCTATGGTTGCAGATACGCAGTATTTT. Amino acids: CASSRVPMVADTQYF.